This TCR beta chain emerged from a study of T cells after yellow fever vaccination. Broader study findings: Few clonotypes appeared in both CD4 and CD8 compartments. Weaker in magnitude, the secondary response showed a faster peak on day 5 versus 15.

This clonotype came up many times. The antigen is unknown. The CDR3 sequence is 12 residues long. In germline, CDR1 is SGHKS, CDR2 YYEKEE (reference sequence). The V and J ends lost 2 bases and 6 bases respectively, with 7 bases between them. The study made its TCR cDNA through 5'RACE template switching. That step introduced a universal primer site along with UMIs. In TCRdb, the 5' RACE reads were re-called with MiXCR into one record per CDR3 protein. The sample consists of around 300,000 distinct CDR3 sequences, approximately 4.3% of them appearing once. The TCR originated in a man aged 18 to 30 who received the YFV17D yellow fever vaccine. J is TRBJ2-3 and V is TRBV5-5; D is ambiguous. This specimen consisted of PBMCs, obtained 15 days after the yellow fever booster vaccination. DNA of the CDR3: TGTGCCAGCAGCTTCCCCGGGGATACGCAGTATTTT. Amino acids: CASSFPGDTQYF.